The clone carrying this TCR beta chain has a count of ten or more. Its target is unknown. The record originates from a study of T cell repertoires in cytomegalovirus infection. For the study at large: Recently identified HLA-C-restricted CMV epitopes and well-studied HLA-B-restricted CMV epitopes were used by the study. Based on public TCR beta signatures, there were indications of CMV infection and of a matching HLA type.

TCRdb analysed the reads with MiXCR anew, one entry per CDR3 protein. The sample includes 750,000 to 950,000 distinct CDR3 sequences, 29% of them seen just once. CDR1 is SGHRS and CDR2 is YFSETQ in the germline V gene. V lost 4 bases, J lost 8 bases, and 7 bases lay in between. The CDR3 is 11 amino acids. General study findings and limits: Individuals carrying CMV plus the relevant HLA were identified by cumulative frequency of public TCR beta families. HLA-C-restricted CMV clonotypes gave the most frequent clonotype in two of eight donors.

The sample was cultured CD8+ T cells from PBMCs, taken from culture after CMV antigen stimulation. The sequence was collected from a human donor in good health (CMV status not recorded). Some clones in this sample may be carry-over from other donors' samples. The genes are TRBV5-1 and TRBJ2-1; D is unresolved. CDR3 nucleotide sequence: TGCGCCAGCAGCCGATCGGATGAGCAGTTCTTC. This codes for CASSRSDEQFF.